This entry lists 11 T cell receptor delta chains sequenced from one sample in a study of γδ T cells in repeated Plasmodium falciparum infection. Vgamma9/Vdelta2+ and Vdelta2-negative gammadelta T cells were flow-sorted from PBMC for bulk sequencing. TCRdb redid the clone calls on the multiplex PCR reads with CATT. The sample shows 85,000 to 100,000 delta-chain clones, 0.9% to 1% of them seen only once. The sequenced sample consisted of gamma-delta T cells from blood. These receptors were obtained from a pool of human donors (malaria-infected and uninfected, not separated).

V gene TRDV1 combines with J gene TRDJ1; 8 bases align to TRDD3. The J gene is absent in TCRdb and was assigned here via DNA matching to germline. The germline V gene encodes CDR1 TSWWSYY and CDR2 QGS. With V trimmed by 4 bases and J by 4 bases, 14 bases remained unmatched. The CDR3 extends over 17 amino acids. Written as DNA, the CDR3 is TGTGCTCTTGGGGCCCCGATTTGGGATACGCCTGTCGATAAACTCATCTTT. Its translation: CALGAPIWDTPVDKLIF.

This clone appeared a few times. The TCRdb record carries a much larger clone's protein, which differs from this DNA's translation at residue 19; a read error is the likely cause, and the protein listed here is the DNA translation. No J gene call was made, and the V gene is TRDV1; the table's TRDD3 call for D was not verified on the DNA. This CDR3 comprises 20 residues. Looked up from germline, CDR1 is TSWWSYY and CDR2 is QGS. DNA for the CDR3: TGTGCTCTTGGGGGGCCTGTCCTTGGCTGGGGAAAATGGTGCACCGATAAACTCACCTTT. Translated, it gives CALGGPVLGWGKWCTDKLTF.

This clone has a handful of counts. TCRdb's listed protein matches a much larger clone and diverges from this DNA's translation at residue 6, likely through a read error; the protein shown comes from the DNA. The J gene is TRDJ3, the V gene TRDV2; TRDD3 is a possible D gene (6 bases). TCRdb lists no J gene, so it was determined here by aligning the DNA to germline. The CDR3 consists of 24 residues. Looked up from germline, CDR1 is GEAIGNYY and CDR2 is EKD. V was pared by 3 bases and J by 2 bases, with 34 bases between. CDR3 in DNA: TGTGCCTGTGACCCCGAGTTCCCTAAGCGGTTTAAGGATACTATCACCTGGGACACCCGACAGATGTTTTTC. It yields the protein CACDPEFPKRFKDTITWDTRQMFF.

Worth noting for this clone: The TCRdb protein, from a much larger clone, departs from this DNA's translation at residue 5, likely by read error; the protein shown derives from the DNA. This chain joins TRDV1 and TRDJ1, with D perhaps being TRDD1, TRDD2 or TRDD3 (6 bases each). V was shortened by 4 bases and J by 0 bases, with 27 bases between the two germline ends. CDR3 length: 20 amino acids. Germline CDR1 is TSWWSYY and CDR2 is QGS. CDR3 coding DNA: TGTGCTCTTGGGGGAATAGTTCTTCCTCCCGTTCTGGGGTACACCGATAAACTCATCTTT. Protein sequence: CALGGIVLPPVLGYTDKLIF.

Worth noting for this clone: This DNA's translation differs at residue 13 from TCRdb's protein, which comes from a much larger clone; a read error is likely, and the protein shown is translated from the DNA. CDR3 DNA sequence: TGTGCTCTTGGGGAAGATCCTACGCTCGTACTGGGGGGTATTTCACGTGGGGCTTTGACAGCACAACTCTTCTTT. Protein product: CALGEDPTLVLGGISRGALTAQLFF. J is TRDJ2 and V is TRDV1; 8 bases agree with TRDD3. The J gene was missing in TCRdb and was found by matching the end of the DNA to germline. Unmatched junction bases numbered 29, after V lost 2 bases and J lost 0 bases. Per germline, CDR1 TSWWSYY and CDR2 QGS. The CDR3 is made up of 25 amino acids.

This clone was seen many times. A read error is likely here: a far larger clone is one base away. This sample includes further DNA sequences coding for the same CDR3. V and J are TRDV1 and TRDJ1, with D perhaps matching TRDD2 (5 bases). The J gene is absent in TCRdb and was assigned here via DNA matching to germline. Trimming removed 1 base from V and 1 base from J, with 22 bases in between. CDR1 is TSWWSYY, CDR2 QGS, per germline. The CDR3 contains 19 residues. CDR3 DNA sequence: TGTGCTCTTGGGGAACCAAACTCTCACACCTCTTCCCCCACCGATAAACTCATCTTT. Translating it yields CALGEPNSHTSSPTDKLIF.

On this clone itself: A read error likely explains why the TCRdb protein, taken from a much larger clone, differs from this DNA's translation at residue 23; the protein shown is translated from the DNA. The J gene is TRDJ1, the V gene TRDV1, with TRDD3 matching over 12 bases. Germline V lookup: CDR1 TSWWSYY, CDR2 QGS. The CDR3 loop spans 24 amino acids. The CDR3 spells CALGDRRGPVHRYWGIQYTDKLTF. In nucleotides, the CDR3 is TGTGCTCTTGGGGACCGAAGAGGTCCTGTACACCGGTACTGGGGGATACAGTACACCGATAAACTCACCTTT.

This clone was seen many times. The chain uses TRDV1 and TRDJ3, with TRDD3 matching 9 bases. The CDR3 extends over 23 amino acids. V shed 0 bases and J 1 base; nucleotides not matched to a gene: 16. Germline V gene data show CDR1 as TSWWSYY and CDR2 as QGS. CDR3 region: CALGELPFQYWGTESWDTRQMFF. The CDR3, as DNA: TGTGCTCTTGGGGAACTGCCCTTTCAGTACTGGGGGACCGAATCCTGGGACACCCGACAGATGTTTTTC.

This clone showed up just a few times. TCRdb's listed protein matches a much larger clone and diverges from this DNA's translation at residue 18, likely through a read error; the protein shown comes from the DNA. V usage is TRAV38-2/DV8 and J usage is TRDJ1; 8 bases agree with TRDD3. TCRdb records no J gene; here it was assigned by comparing the DNA to germline. The CDR3 loop spans 21 amino acids. Germline CDR1 reads TSESDYY; CDR2 reads QEAYKQQN. Here the CDR3 reads CAYRTAARGYLGIVDTDRLIF. In DNA, the CDR3 is TGTGCTTATAGGACGGCGGCGAGGGGATACTTAGGTATCGTGGACACCGATAGACTCATCTTT.

This clone was counted between two and nine times. The TCRdb protein, from a much larger clone, departs from this DNA's translation at residue 18, likely by read error; the protein shown derives from the DNA. CDR3 in amino acids: CALGEPTFFCPNWGIPCHTDKLIF. CDR3 DNA sequence: TGTGCTCTTGGGGAACCCACCTTTTTCTGTCCTAACTGGGGGATACCCTGCCACACCGATAAACTCATCTTT. The rearrangement uses TRDV1 and TRDJ1; 12 bases agree with TRDD3. TCRdb does not report a J gene; here it was assigned by matching the DNA to germline references. With V trimmed by 1 base and J by 0 bases, 24 bases remained unmatched. CDR1 is TSWWSYY, CDR2 QGS, per germline. The CDR3 is made up of 24 amino acids.

As concerns this clone: This DNA's translation and the protein TCRdb lists, from a much larger clone, do not match at residue 8, likely due to a read error; the protein shown is translated from the DNA. In DNA, the CDR3 is TGTGCTCTTGGGAACCACTTCCAACCTAACCGTGCACCTGACCATAAACTCATCTTT. Its protein is CALGNHFQPNRAPDHKLIF. The rearrangement uses TRDV1 and TRDJ1, with D tentatively TRDD2 (5 bases). This CDR3 has 19 amino acids. Deletions cut 5 bases from V and 6 bases from J, with 31 bases between. The germline V gene encodes CDR1 TSWWSYY and CDR2 QGS.